This T cell receptor (beta chain) derives from a study of radiotherapy plus CTLA-4 blockade in lung cancer listed by TCRdb under 2018. Study-level background: Objective responses occurred in around 19% of enrolled patients, and over 30% achieved disease control.

Library prep was done by the immunoSEQ multiplex PCR assay. As stored in TCRdb, this immuneACCESS dataset retains in-frame rearrangements with V and J assigned. A fraction of the clones does not appear; measured against another copy, unresolved V genes explain less than half of the discrepancy, and the remainder lacks a known reason. This sample gives tens of thousands of clones in total; approximately 80% of them show up just once. About 2.5% of the sample lies in the top ten. Here is what the overall study found, with its caveats: After treatment with radiotherapy and ipilimumab, TCR clones that originated in tumors expanded in peripheral blood. Early dynamic changes in blood T cell clones, together with increased serum interferon-beta after radiation, were reported as the strongest predictors of response.

Of note for this clone: Its antigen remains unidentified. No base quality information exists; no much larger clone differs at one position.

CDR1 and CDR2 are read off the germline V gene as MDHEN and SYDVKM. From cysteine to phenylalanine, the CDR3 is 13 amino acids long. The sequence is cut down to CDR3 DNA, 39 bases in frame from base 1. Here V drops 6 bases and J drops 8 bases, and the junction holds 5 bases not matched to any gene. The study evaluated CTLA-4 blockade (ipilimumab) given together with focal radiation therapy in patients who had chemo-refractory metastatic non-small-cell lung cancer. The sample in question was peripheral blood, obtained from a patient treated with radiotherapy plus ipilimumab. The TCR was taken from a human donor with non-small cell lung cancer whose response to radiotherapy plus ipilimumab could not be evaluated. The chain is encoded by TRBV28 joined to TRBJ1-4; 8 bases in between match TRBD1. The DNA sequence is TGTGCCAGCAGCCGCCGGGACAGGGAAAAACTGTTTTTT. Translated, it gives CASSRRDREKLFF.